The source of this T cell receptor (beta chain) is a study of shared clonotypes between healthy human individuals. Study-wide results and caveats: Non-shared clonotypes had lower generation probabilities than clonotypes shared by all four sorted-subset donors.

Trimming at V came to 5 bases and at J to 4 bases, leaving 4 bases not matched to a gene. CDR3 size: 15 residues. Germline CDR1 SEHNR, CDR2 FQNEAQ (reference sequence). Profiled with immunoSEQ multiplex PCR; TCRdb holds only in-frame clones, not every one. The data contain just under 95,000 clones, 60% to 75% of them singletons. Ten or more counts support this clone. No antigen is known for it. This rearrangement joins TRBV7-9 to TRBJ1-5; TRBD1 matches at 11 bases. This TCR was sampled from a man aged 25 to 40 in good health. The specimen sequenced was memory CD8+ T cells sorted from blood. The subset was: CD45RO+ cells pooled with CCR7-negative TemRA cells. CDR3 loop: CASSTGQGGNQPQHF. CDR3 DNA: TGTGCCAGCAGCACGGGACAGGGGGGAAATCAGCCCCAGCATTTT. The variable domain in full, with the rest retrieved from reference TRBV7-9 and TRBJ1-5, is DTGVSQNPRHKITKRGQNVTFRCDPISEHNRLYWYRQTLGQGPEFLTYFQNEAQLEKSRLLSDRFSAERPKGSFSTLEIQRTEQGDSAMYLCASSTGQGGNQPQHFGDGTRLSIL.